Here is one TCR beta chain with its context. As processed by the authors: The authors estimated nucleated cell counts from reference gene primer amplification. Here immunoSEQ multiplex PCR was the method, and the copy in TCRdb shows in-frame clones only, minus some. From that table come the V and J calls and clone size; the DNA was used to work out D and trimming. The table shows about 14,000 clones, with roughly 73% occurring only once. The data were obtained in a study of blood T cell repertoires in COVID-19. Study information: From T cells, B-cell-depleted T cells, or PBMCs came the material, which was cDNA or gDNA.

The V and J ends lost 8 bases and 1 base respectively, with 11 bases between them. This CDR3 is 13 amino acids long. Looked up from germline, CDR1 is LGHNA and CDR2 is YSLEER. J is TRBJ1-1 and V is TRBV4-3; no firm D call. The sample was peripheral blood. The source is a boy aged 2 to 9 with active or convalescent COVID-19. CDR3 sequence: CASARGGNTEAFF. In nucleotides, the CDR3 is TGCGCCAGCGCCAGAGGCGGGAACACTGAAGCTTTCTTT.